The clone carrying this TCR beta chain has at least ten counts. Breast cancer patients provided tissue from their axillary draining lymph nodes. The record originates from a study of breast tumors, draining lymph nodes, adjacent tissues. TCRdb reanalysed the multiplex PCR reads using MiXCR and keeps one entry per CDR3 protein. The sample carries 270,000 or so distinct CDR3 sequences, around 31% recorded once. This CDR3 has 13 residues. Germline assignment: CDR1 ENHRY and CDR2 SYGVKD. The ends were cut back, 0 bases at V and 4 bases at J, with 6 bases in the middle. The sequence was obtained from a female donor with breast cancer. Some clones in this sample may be carry-over from other donors' samples. The sequenced sample was axillary lymph node tissue. V is TRBV10-3 and J is TRBJ1-2; D gene ambiguous. As DNA, the CDR3 is TGTGCCATCAGTGAGTCGAACAGCTATGGCTACACCTTC. Translated, it gives CAISESNSYGYTF.